This T cell receptor (beta chain) was sequenced during a study of a mutant IDH1 vaccine in newly diagnosed glioma. Of note for this clone: Its specificity is unknown.

This CDR3 has 14 residues. Germline CDR1 and CDR2: GTSNPN and SVGIG (reference sequence). Time point indicated: week 35, safety follow-up. The content of each vaccine dose was 300 ug of mutant IDH1 20-mer peptide, and topical imiquimod accompanied it. Sequencing was performed with immunoSEQ multiplex PCR; in TCRdb, only in-frame clones are kept and a portion is missing. The data contain around 70,000 clones, approximately 84% of them seen just once; the ten biggest clones take up about 12%. The TCR was taken from a man aged 18 to 30 with glioma. The sample was PBMCs, taken from a glioma patient whose treatment included an IDH1 peptide vaccine. V usage is TRBV30 and J usage is TRBJ2-5; the D is unclear. The closer fit of TRBJ2-7 to the DNA end suggests the J call may be wrong. CDR3 DNA: TGTGCCTGGAGTGTAGGTTCATCCTACTACGAGCAGTACTTC. Protein: CAWSVGSSYYEQYF.